The sequence of this T cell receptor beta chain was determined in a study of shared clonotypes between healthy human individuals. Points from the study as a whole: Few donors restricted represented genetic and exposure-history diversity.

As to this clone: Its antigen is unidentified.

The repertoire was sequenced with immunoSEQ multiplex PCR; TCRdb's copy has only in-frame clones and lacks some. The repertoire holds roughly 1.5 million clones, with about 98% as singletons. The receptor was isolated from a man aged 25-40 years in good health. Material: naive CD4+ T cells sorted from blood. This sample's subset: CD45RA+ positively selected.

Written as DNA, the CDR3 is TGTGCCAGCAGCTTTATACCGGAGATCCCTGAAGCTTTCTTT. Translating it yields CASSFIPEIPEAFF. The chain recombines TRBV11-2 with TRBJ1-1; D unresolved. The V and J ends lost 3 bases and 6 bases respectively, with 14 bases between them. This CDR3 is 14 amino acids long. CDR1 SGHAT and CDR2 FQNNGV come from the germline V gene.